The clone carrying this TCR beta chain was counted a few times. The antigen is unknown. Preparation of the TCRbeta library was carried out with unique molecular identifiers. One entry per CDR3 protein, called by TCRdb with MiXCR from the PCR reads. The table records 100,000 or so distinct CDR3 sequences, approximately 5.4% of them present only once. The sample belongs to a study of T-cell reconstitution after alpha-beta-depleted transplantation in children. Study-wide results and caveats: At the one-year point after transplant, T-cell counts and TCRbeta diversity were found to come mostly from T cells that had been newly produced. There were some patients whose high TCRbeta diversity at day 60 came from surviving recipient T cells and thymic progenitors.

The CDR3 loop spans 17 amino acids. V was trimmed by 2 bases and J by 9 bases, leaving 23 bases between them. Germline V lookup: CDR1 LGHDT, CDR2 YNNKEL (reference sequence). The origin of this receptor is a female patient under 10 years old who had a stem cell transplant for Fanconi anemia, so the T cells may come from the graft donor. The gene calls are TRBV3-1 and TRBJ2-1; D gene ambiguous. The sample consisted of PBMCs, mostly from graft donor cells, taken 60 days after TCRalphabeta/CD19-depleted stem cell transplant. The CDR3 DNA reads as TGTGCCAGCAGCCAATACAGTAGGTCCTCCAGTCACGGTGAGCAGTTCTTC. Its translation: CASSQYSRSSSHGEQFF.